A single sample is the source of the 23 T cell receptor beta chains below, sequenced in a study of T-cell memory formation after mild COVID-19. TCRdb re-analysed the 5' RACE reads in MiXCR, keeping a single row per CDR3 protein. Among over 300,000 distinct CDR3 sequences listed, about 20% were seen once. The sequenced sample was PBMCs or a T cell subset sorted from them (not recorded which). These receptors were obtained from a man younger than 30 who had mild COVID-19 (a few samples of this study predate the infection). Cell type and time point are not known.

CDR3 DNA: TGTGCCAGCAGTTACTCGACCACCGGGACGGTTGCCTACGAGCAGTACTTC. Amino acid sequence: CASSYSTTGTVAYEQYF. The chain links TRBV6-2 or TRBV6-3 to TRBJ2-7; D might be TRBD1 or TRBD2, each matching 5 bases. Germline values: CDR1 MNHEY, CDR2 SVGEGT. V lost 0 bases and J 2 bases, leaving 17 bases between the germline ends. CDR3 length equals 17 residues.

The table lists this clonotype with a few counts. This chain links TRBV7-6 with TRBJ2-7, with D perhaps being TRBD1 or TRBD2 (5 bases each). Trimming pared 3 bases from V and 1 base from J, leaving 13 bases between. Germline assignment: CDR1 SGHVS and CDR2 FNYEAQ. This CDR3 contains 15 residues. The CDR3 spells CASSLGSWGSYEQYF. The CDR3 DNA reads TGTGCCAGCAGCTTGGGTTCCTGGGGGTCCTACGAGCAGTACTTC.

This clonotype was counted at least ten times. The chain is built from TRBV4-2 and TRBJ2-2; TRBD1 aligns across 8 bases. Looked up from germline, CDR1 is LGHNA and CDR2 is YNFKEQ. V dropped 3 bases and J dropped 6; count of bases not matched to a gene: 6. The CDR3 contains 15 residues. This CDR3 reads CASSQETGEPGELFF. CDR3 nucleotide sequence: TGTGCCAGCAGCCAGGAGACAGGGGAGCCCGGGGAGCTGTTTTTT.

The rearrangement links TRBV6-5 to TRBJ1-2; D is undetermined. Germline V gives CDR1 MNHEY, CDR2 SVGAGI. The CDR3 has 11 residues. Trimming took 11 bases from V and 5 from J, leaving 12 bases between them. The CDR3 nucleotides are TGTGCCGCGGGCCACTCTTATGGCTACACCTTC. Protein: CAAGHSYGYTF.

The genes are TRBV19 and TRBJ2-5; TRBD2 aligns across 7 bases. Trimming removed 3 bases from V and 5 bases from J; junction bases left unmatched: 3. Germline V gene lookup returns CDR1 LNHDA and CDR2 SQIVND (reference sequence). The CDR3 is 13 residues long. This CDR3 reads CASSIVGGETQYF. Here the CDR3 DNA reads TGTGCCAGTAGTATCGTGGGGGGGGAGACCCAGTACTTC.

Remarks on this clonotype: Given a much more abundant clone one base away, this may be a read error. The chain couples TRBV24-1 to TRBJ2-5; D unclear. The CDR3 runs to 16 residues. Trimming took 0 bases from V and 4 from J, leaving 14 bases between them. Germline CDR1 is KGHDR and CDR2 is SFDVKD. Here the CDR3 DNA reads TGTGCCACCAGTGATTTGGGGGATCCGCTGGGAGAGACCCAGTACTTC. As protein: CATSDLGDPLGETQYF.

The rearrangement joins TRBV5-1 to TRBJ1-2, with 9 nucleotides matching TRBD1. V dropped 3 bases and J dropped 2; count of bases not matched to a gene: 11. The CDR3 is 17 residues long. CDR1 and CDR2 (germline): SGHRS, YFSETQ. The CDR3 region is CASSSGQGGGRNYGYTF. CDR3 nucleotide sequence: TGCGCCAGCAGCTCGGGACAGGGAGGAGGGCGCAACTATGGCTACACCTTC.

There are a few counts of this clonotype. The V call is TRBV4-1, the J call TRBJ2-7; D gene unclear. This CDR3 is built from 15 residues. Germline V lookup: CDR1 MGHRA, CDR2 YSYEKL. V lost 4 bases to trimming and J lost 3 bases, with 16 bases between them. CDR3 region: CASSPGLGPDYEQYF. CDR3 in DNA: TGCGCCAGCAGCCCCGGCCTAGGGCCCGACTACGAGCAGTACTTC.

The V call is TRBV5-6, the J call TRBJ2-7; perhaps D is TRBD1 or TRBD2 (5 bases each). The length of the CDR3 is 14 residues. Trimming took off 4 bases at V and 4 bases at J, with 15 bases between the two ends. Per the germline V gene, CDR1 is SGHDT and CDR2 is YYEEEE. CDR3 DNA: TGTGCCAGCAGCCCGGGACCGAGCCTTTACGAGCAGTACGTC. Encoded protein: CASSPGPSLYEQYV.

The V call is TRBV18, the J call TRBJ2-1, with 9 bases matching TRBD2. Per germline, CDR1 KGHSH and CDR2 LQKENI. This CDR3 comprises 16 residues. Trimming removed 0 bases from V and 2 bases from J; junction bases left unmatched: 2. The CDR3 protein is CASSPPGLATYNEQFF. In DNA form, the CDR3 reads TGTGCCAGCTCACCACCGGGACTAGCTACCTACAATGAGCAGTTCTTC.

This clonotype has a handful of counts. The J gene is TRBJ1-5, the V gene TRBV12-3 or TRBV12-4; possibly TRBD1 for D (5 bases). The CDR3 covers 15 residues. Trimming cost V 1 base and J 5 bases, with 12 bases left between them. The CDR3 loop reads CASSLGSGVDQPQHF. CDR3 DNA: TGTGCCAGCAGTTTAGGCTCGGGGGTCGATCAGCCCCAGCATTTT.

J is TRBJ2-7 and V is TRBV6-5; tentatively, D is TRBD2 (7 bases). With 7 bases removed from V and 6 bases from J, the gap between germline ends came to 13 bases. Germline loops: CDR1 MNHEY, CDR2 SVGAGI. The CDR3 loop spans 12 amino acids. The CDR3 DNA sequence: TGTGCCAGCATCGGGGGGCCTCGCGAGCAGTACTTC. Protein: CASIGGPREQYF.

The chain carries TRBV3-1 and TRBJ2-1; 8 bases are shared with TRBD2. The germline CDR1 and CDR2 sequences are LGHDT and YNNKEL (reference sequence). The CDR3 length is 14 residues. Germline trimming cut 0 bases from V and 13 bases from J; bases unmatched to any gene: 8. This CDR3 is CASSQEPGLGTQFF. The DNA for the CDR3 is TGTGCCAGCAGCCAAGAGCCGGGACTAGGTACTCAGTTCTTC.

The rearrangement uses TRBV6-5 and TRBJ2-2; D not certain. Germline CDR1 reads MNHEY; CDR2 reads SVGAGI. V lost 6 bases and J lost 6, with 5 bases in between. The CDR3 sequence is 11 residues long. The DNA for the CDR3 is TGTGCCAGCAGCCGGCCCGGGGAGCTGTTTTTT. Its translation: CASSRPGELFF.

CDR3: CASKRAPGGTEAFF. Here the CDR3 DNA reads TGTGCCAGCAAGAGGGCCCCTGGAGGCACTGAAGCTTTCTTT. J is TRBJ1-1 and V is TRBV28; D unclear. V was pared by 7 bases and J by 4 bases, with 16 bases between. There are 14 residues in the CDR3. Germline V lookup: CDR1 MDHEN, CDR2 SYDVKM.

A few counts support this clonotype. The gene calls are TRBV7-9 and TRBJ1-4; no clear D gene. The V gene lost 1 base and the J gene lost 8 bases, with 11 bases spanning the gap. The CDR3 runs to 14 residues. Germline values: CDR1 SEHNR, CDR2 FQNEAQ (reference sequence). The DNA for the CDR3 is TGTGCCAGCAGCTTAGAGGTCAGCTGGGAAAAACTGTTTTTT. It yields the protein CASSLEVSWEKLFF.

This clonotype was seen repeatedly, ten times or more. This rearrangement joins TRBV6-4 to TRBJ1-1; possibly TRBD1 for D (5 bases). The germline V and J ends were trimmed by 7 bases and 6 bases, with 21 bases remaining between them. The CDR3 length is 15 residues. The germline gives CDR1 MRHNA, CDR2 SNTAGT. CDR3 amino acids: CASKAQEEGAAEAFF. The CDR3 DNA reads as TGTGCCAGCAAAGCACAGGAGGAAGGGGCCGCTGAAGCTTTCTTT.

This clonotype turned up a few times. V is TRBV7-6 and J is TRBJ1-4; D is perhaps TRBD1 (5 bases). Germline assignment: CDR1 SGHVS and CDR2 FNYEAQ. V lost 1 base, J lost 2 bases, and 5 bases lay in between. The CDR3 sequence is 14 residues long. CDR3 protein: CASSLGQTNEKLFF. The DNA of the CDR3 is TGTGCCAGCAGCTTAGGACAGACTAATGAAAAACTGTTTTTT.

This clonotype has only a few counts. The rearrangement links TRBV14 to TRBJ2-7; D ambiguous. Per germline, CDR1 SGHDN and CDR2 FVKESK. The CDR3 contains 15 residues. Trimming shortened V by 0 bases and J by 6 bases, and 15 bases separated the two germline ends. The CDR3 DNA sequence: TGTGCCAGCAGCCAAGAATTATCGGCAGCGCGCGAGCAGTACTTC. As protein: CASSQELSAAREQYF.

In this sample, this clonotype turned up many times. The genes are TRBV15 and TRBJ2-7; D may be TRBD1 (5 bases). CDR3 length: 13 amino acids. Germline values: CDR1 LNHNV, CDR2 YYDKDF (reference sequence). Trimming stripped 4 bases from V and 7 bases from J, with 14 bases between. CDR3 region: CATSKYTPGEQYF. CDR3 in DNA: TGTGCCACCAGCAAATACACCCCAGGGGAGCAGTACTTC. The whole variable domain, filled in from reference TRBV15 and TRBJ2-7, reads DAMVIQNPRYQVTQFGKPVTLSCSQTLNHNVMYWYQQKSSQAPKLLFHYYDKDFNNEADTPDNFQSRRPNTSFCFLDIRSPGLGDTAMYLCATSKYTPGEQYFGPGTRLTVT.

V is TRBV20-1 and J is TRBJ2-7; no firm D call. V lost 0 bases and J 3 bases, leaving 12 bases between the germline ends. The CDR3 is 14 amino acids. In germline, CDR1 is DFQATT, CDR2 SNEGSKA (reference sequence). The CDR3 sequence: CSAREGSTHYEQYF. CDR3 bases: TGCAGTGCTAGAGAAGGGTCCACACACTACGAGCAGTACTTC.

V is TRBV7-6 and J is TRBJ2-5, with 9 positions matching TRBD2. This CDR3 region has 19 residues. Germline-derived CDR1 and CDR2 are SGHVS and FNYEAQ. Losses at the gene ends were 1 base for V and 2 bases for J; bases not matched to a gene: 14. CDR3 residues: CASSLVWATSGVSQETQYF. The CDR3 nucleotides are TGTGCCAGCAGCTTAGTCTGGGCGACTAGCGGAGTCTCACAAGAGACCCAGTACTTC.

This chain connects TRBV2 to TRBJ1-6; the match to TRBD1 covers 7 bases. Germline V gene sequence: CDR1 SNHLY, CDR2 FYNNEI. There are 14 residues in the CDR3. V was pared by 9 bases and J by 7 bases, with 9 bases of the junction left unmatched. The CDR3 coding sequence is TGTGCCAGTAAAGGGGGCGAAACGAATTCACCCCTCCACTTT. Translation: CASKGGETNSPLHF.